A selection of T cell receptor beta chains follows, all from one sample in a study of blood T cell repertoires in COVID-19. Libraries were prepared by immunoSEQ multiplex PCR; TCRdb keeps only in-frame clonotypes and omits some of them. The data contain 350,000 to 400,000 clones, approximately 89% of them singletons. Sequencing was done on a sample of PBMCs or T cells enriched from blood (not recorded which). Receptor source: a woman in her thirties or forties who had been exposed to COVID-19. CDR3s include the opening cysteine and the closing phenylalanine or tryptophan. The D gene is left open where the match is weak. Rows give clone size only sometimes, using once, few, many, or a class for an expanded clone.

cdr3_aa: CASSQLAGGYNEQFF
cdr3_nt: TGTGCCAGCAGCCAATTAGCGGGCGGCTACAATGAGCAGTTCTTC
clone_size: NA
d_call: TRBD2
v_call: TRBV14
j_call: TRBJ2-1

cdr3_aa: CASKGQGTDTQYF
cdr3_nt: TGTGCCAGCAAGGGACAGGGCACAGATACGCAGTATTTT
clone_size: NA
d_call: TRBD1
v_call: TRBV6-4
j_call: TRBJ2-3

cdr3_aa: CASSEAGGKTQYF
cdr3_nt: TGTGCCAGCAGTGAAGCAGGAGGGAAGACCCAGTACTTC
clone_size: once
d_call: NA
v_call: TRBV25-1
j_call: TRBJ2-5

cdr3_aa: CASSFEREHEQFF
cdr3_nt: TGTGCCAGCAGCTTCGAGCGGGAGCATGAGCAGTTCTTC
clone_size: NA
d_call: TRBD2
v_call: TRBV7-9
j_call: TRBJ2-1

cdr3_aa: CASSQGQAEAFF
cdr3_nt: TGTGCCAGCAGCCAAGGACAGGCTGAAGCTTTCTTT
clone_size: NA
d_call: NA
v_call: TRBV3-1/TRBV3-2
j_call: TRBJ1-1

cdr3_aa: CASSPARQVVTYNEQFF
cdr3_nt: TGCGCCAGCAGTCCGGCCCGACAGGTTGTCACCTACAATGAGCAGTTCTTC
clone_size: once
d_call: NA
v_call: TRBV5-1
j_call: TRBJ2-1

cdr3_aa: CASSHDRGRNYGYTF
cdr3_nt: TGTGCCAGCAGCCACGACAGGGGTCGTAACTATGGCTACACCTTC
clone_size: NA
d_call: TRBD1
v_call: TRBV7-2
j_call: TRBJ1-2

cdr3_aa: CASSFRVTGELFF
cdr3_nt: TGTGCCAGCAGTTTCAGGGTCACCGGGGAGCTGTTTTTT
clone_size: NA
d_call: NA
v_call: TRBV11-3
j_call: TRBJ2-2

cdr3_aa: CSANPPGGYTF
cdr3_nt: TGCAGTGCTAATCCTCCCGGGGGCTACACCTTC
clone_size: NA
d_call: NA
v_call: TRBV20-1
j_call: TRBJ1-2

cdr3_aa: CASSFLSLADTGELFF
cdr3_nt: TGCGCCAGCAGCTTCCTTTCACTAGCGGACACCGGGGAGCTGTTTTTT
clone_size: NA
d_call: TRBD2
v_call: TRBV5-1
j_call: TRBJ2-2

cdr3_aa: CASSLEVSGGILSYEQYF
cdr3_nt: TGCGCCAGCAGCTTGGAGGTTAGCGGGGGTATCCTTTCCTACGAGCAGTACTTC
clone_size: NA
d_call: TRBD2
v_call: TRBV5-1
j_call: TRBJ2-7

cdr3_aa: CASSFPGANVLTF
cdr3_nt: TGTGCCAGCAGCTTCCCTGGGGCCAACGTCCTGACTTTC
clone_size: NA
d_call: NA
v_call: TRBV27
j_call: TRBJ2-6

cdr3_aa: CASSESLGRGSGYTF
cdr3_nt: TGTGCCAGCAGTGAATCCCTAGGCAGGGGAAGTGGCTACACCTTC
clone_size: NA
d_call: NA
v_call: TRBV6-1
j_call: TRBJ1-2

cdr3_aa: CASSPTVAAGVGTGELFF
cdr3_nt: TGTGCTAGCAGCCCGACAGTCGCAGCGGGGGTTGGCACCGGGGAGCTGTTTTTT
clone_size: NA
d_call: TRBD2
v_call: TRBV7-7
j_call: TRBJ2-2

cdr3_aa: CASSQVRGDTEAFF
cdr3_nt: TGTGCCAGCAGCCAAGTGCGGGGCGACACTGAAGCTTTCTTT
clone_size: NA
d_call: NA
v_call: TRBV3-1/TRBV3-2
j_call: TRBJ1-1

cdr3_aa: CASSELVPRDTGELFF
cdr3_nt: TGTGCCAGCAGTGAATTGGTACCGAGGGACACCGGGGAGCTGTTTTTT
clone_size: few
d_call: NA
v_call: TRBV2
j_call: TRBJ2-2

cdr3_aa: CASSLGTGAYEQYF
cdr3_nt: TGTGCCAGCAGCTTGGGGACAGGGGCCTACGAGCAGTACTTC
clone_size: NA
d_call: TRBD1
v_call: TRBV5-6
j_call: TRBJ2-7

cdr3_aa: CASSLGSGYGYTF
cdr3_nt: TGTGCCAGCAGCTTAGGGTCCGGCTATGGCTACACCTTC
clone_size: NA
d_call: NA
v_call: TRBV13
j_call: TRBJ1-2

cdr3_aa: CASSQDQGEAFF
cdr3_nt: TGTGCCAGCAGCCAAGACCAGGGGGAAGCTTTCTTT
clone_size: NA
d_call: NA
v_call: TRBV7-2
j_call: TRBJ1-1

cdr3_aa: CASSGQVSYEQYF
cdr3_nt: TGTGCCAGCAGCGGACAGGTCTCCTACGAGCAGTACTTC
clone_size: few
d_call: TRBD1
v_call: TRBV6-5
j_call: TRBJ2-7

cdr3_aa: CASSPDRDPYNEQFF
cdr3_nt: TGTGCCAGCAGTCCCGACAGGGACCCCTACAATGAGCAGTTCTTC
clone_size: NA
d_call: TRBD1
v_call: TRBV27
j_call: TRBJ2-1

cdr3_aa: CASSIGGANEQFF
cdr3_nt: TGTGCCAGTAGTATAGGGGGAGCGAATGAGCAGTTCTTC
clone_size: NA
d_call: NA
v_call: TRBV19
j_call: TRBJ2-1

cdr3_aa: CASSPPGTREKLFF
cdr3_nt: TGTGCCAGCAGCCCTCCGGGAACCCGTGAAAAACTGTTTTTT
clone_size: NA
d_call: NA
v_call: TRBV7-8
j_call: TRBJ1-4

cdr3_aa: CTSSLQGGDQPQHF
cdr3_nt: TGCACCAGCAGCCTCCAGGGAGGAGATCAGCCCCAGCATTTT
clone_size: NA
d_call: NA
v_call: TRBV1
j_call: TRBJ1-5

cdr3_aa: CASSPDRGSGNTIYF
cdr3_nt: TGTGCCAGCTCACCGGACAGGGGCTCTGGAAACACCATATATTTT
clone_size: NA
d_call: TRBD1
v_call: TRBV18
j_call: TRBJ1-3

cdr3_aa: CASSLGWGREGTEAFF
cdr3_nt: TGTGCCAGCAGCTTAGGATGGGGGCGTGAGGGCACTGAAGCTTTCTTT
clone_size: NA
d_call: NA
v_call: TRBV11-2
j_call: TRBJ1-1

cdr3_aa: CASSPWAGVSYNEQFF
cdr3_nt: TGCGCCAGCAGCCCTTGGGCGGGGGTATCCTACAATGAGCAGTTCTTC
clone_size: once
d_call: TRBD2
v_call: TRBV5-1
j_call: TRBJ2-1

cdr3_aa: CASSQEDRGPGNTIYF
cdr3_nt: TGCGCCAGCAGCCAAGAGGACAGGGGGCCTGGAAACACCATATATTTT
clone_size: NA
d_call: TRBD1
v_call: TRBV4-3
j_call: TRBJ1-3